The entry below gives a single T cell receptor beta chain sequence along with its context. One Seattle source followed patients from active infection through their disease course. The data originate from a study of blood T cell repertoires in COVID-19. Study in general: PBMCs, B-cell-depleted T cells, or T cells were the source of the cDNA or gDNA that made up the material.

Trimming pared 5 bases from V and 2 bases from J, leaving 10 bases between. Per the germline V gene, CDR1 is LNHDA and CDR2 is SQIVND (reference sequence). CDR3 length: 13 residues. The protocol was immunoSEQ multiplex PCR, while the TCRdb copy is restricted to in-frame clones and leaves out a portion. The sample records about 220,000 clones, approximately 85% being singletons. V usage is TRBV19 and J usage is TRBJ2-7, with D possibly TRBD1 on 5 matching bases. The sample was peripheral blood. The TCR sequence derives from a woman between 65 and 79 years old with COVID-19, enrolled during active disease. In DNA, the CDR3 is TGTGCCAGTAGTCGCCAGGGAACCTACGAGCAGTACTTC. Translation gives CASSRQGTYEQYF.